This is a list of T cell receptor beta chains from one sample in a study of T-cell reconstitution after alpha-beta-depleted transplantation in children. TCRdb reanalysed the PCR reads using MiXCR and keeps one entry per CDR3 protein. The sample lists about 600,000 distinct CDR3 sequences; roughly 10% were seen once. The source was PBMCs from the stem cell graft donor, collected from the stem cell graft. Receptors were obtained from a human donor who donated a stem cell graft to a child with acute myeloid leukemia. The CDR3 runs from the conserved cysteine through the conserved F or W. Each record gives: J gene, V gene, clone size, D gene, CDR3 protein, CDR3 DNA. The D gene is left open where the match is weak. Some rows have no size entry. The others give once, few or many, or a class for an expanded clone.

j_call: TRBJ2-4
v_call: TRBV24-1
clone_size: .
d_call: .
cdr3_aa: CATSDSQPGKNIQYF
cdr3_nt: TGTGCCACCAGTGATTCCCAGCCAGGCAAAAACATTCAGTACTTC

j_call: TRBJ2-7
v_call: TRBV7-2
clone_size: .
d_call: TRBD2
cdr3_aa: CASSLVGGRREQYF
cdr3_nt: TGTGCCAGCAGCTTAGTAGGCGGGAGGAGAGAGCAGTACTTC

j_call: TRBJ2-7
v_call: TRBV2
clone_size: many
d_call: TRBD2
cdr3_aa: CASSDGLAGGYEQYF
cdr3_nt: TGTGCCAGCAGTGACGGACTAGCGGGAGGGTACGAGCAGTACTTC

j_call: TRBJ2-3
v_call: TRBV7-3
clone_size: few
d_call: .
cdr3_aa: CASSLRSGGYPGTDTQYF
cdr3_nt: TGTGCCAGCAGCTTAAGGAGCGGAGGATACCCGGGCACAGATACGCAGTATTTT

j_call: TRBJ2-7
v_call: TRBV5-5
clone_size: .
d_call: .
cdr3_aa: CASSLAGTGQIYEQYF
cdr3_nt: TGTGCCAGCAGCTTGGCCGGAACAGGGCAAATCTACGAGCAGTACTTC

j_call: TRBJ2-7
v_call: TRBV6-1
clone_size: few
d_call: .
cdr3_aa: CASTAGGIQTRSYEQYF
cdr3_nt: TGTGCCAGCACCGCAGGAGGCATACAGACCCGCTCCTACGAGCAGTACTTC

j_call: TRBJ1-4
v_call: TRBV30
clone_size: few
d_call: TRBD1
cdr3_aa: CAWTPGQRSEKLFF
cdr3_nt: TGTGCCTGGACCCCGGGACAGAGGAGTGAAAAACTGTTTTTT

j_call: TRBJ1-2
v_call: TRBV18
clone_size: .
d_call: .
cdr3_aa: CASSPGRGNYGYTF
cdr3_nt: TGTGCCAGCTCACCAGGGAGGGGTAACTATGGCTACACCTTC

j_call: TRBJ2-7
v_call: TRBV7-6
clone_size: few
d_call: .
cdr3_aa: CASSHGPDEQYF
cdr3_nt: TGTGCCAGCAGCCACGGTCCGGACGAGCAGTACTTC

j_call: TRBJ2-1
v_call: TRBV24-1
clone_size: many
d_call: .
cdr3_aa: CATSEHWGEQFF
cdr3_nt: TGTGCCACCAGTGAGCATTGGGGTGAGCAGTTCTTC

j_call: TRBJ2-1
v_call: TRBV29-1
clone_size: .
d_call: TRBD2
cdr3_aa: CSVEPLSGRSVNEQFF
cdr3_nt: TGCAGCGTTGAACCTTTGAGCGGGAGATCGGTCAATGAGCAGTTCTTC

j_call: TRBJ2-7
v_call: TRBV20-1
clone_size: .
d_call: TRBD2
cdr3_aa: CSAGEGTSGRNEQYF
cdr3_nt: TGCAGTGCTGGCGAGGGGACTAGCGGGAGAAACGAGCAGTACTTC

j_call: TRBJ1-2
v_call: TRBV12-3/TRBV12-4
clone_size: .
d_call: TRBD1
cdr3_aa: CASSLLGTGASNYGYTF
cdr3_nt: TGTGCCAGCAGTTTGCTAGGGACAGGTGCCTCTAACTATGGCTACACCTTC

j_call: TRBJ2-7
v_call: TRBV7-8
clone_size: many
d_call: TRBD1
cdr3_aa: CASSVGQGRYEQYF
cdr3_nt: TGTGCCAGCAGCGTCGGACAGGGACGCTACGAGCAGTACTTC

j_call: TRBJ2-1
v_call: TRBV14
clone_size: .
d_call: TRBD2
cdr3_aa: CASSPEGGPRYEQFF
cdr3_nt: TGTGCCAGCAGCCCGGAGGGAGGGCCTAGGTATGAGCAGTTCTTC

j_call: TRBJ1-5
v_call: TRBV7-8
clone_size: many
d_call: .
cdr3_aa: CASSRTVDQPQHF
cdr3_nt: TGTGCCAGCAGCCGGACAGTCGATCAGCCCCAGCATTTT

j_call: TRBJ2-3
v_call: TRBV20-1
clone_size: .
d_call: TRBD2
cdr3_aa: CSATKAGVGTDTQYF
cdr3_nt: TGCAGTGCTACAAAAGCGGGAGTCGGCACAGATACGCAGTATTTT

j_call: TRBJ2-2
v_call: TRBV9
clone_size: few
d_call: .
cdr3_aa: CASSVENFGELFF
cdr3_nt: TGTGCCAGCAGCGTAGAGAACTTCGGGGAGCTGTTTTTT

j_call: TRBJ2-2
v_call: TRBV5-6
clone_size: many
d_call: .
cdr3_aa: CASSLPGGAGELFF
cdr3_nt: TGTGCCAGCAGCCTCCCAGGGGGGGCCGGGGAGCTGTTTTTT

j_call: TRBJ2-1
v_call: TRBV4-3
clone_size: many
d_call: .
cdr3_aa: CASSQDRVADNEQFF
cdr3_nt: TGCGCCAGCAGCCAAGATAGGGTAGCCGACAATGAGCAGTTCTTC

j_call: TRBJ1-6
v_call: TRBV2
clone_size: .
d_call: TRBD1
cdr3_aa: CASSWDRGSPLHF
cdr3_nt: TGTGCCAGCAGTTGGGACAGGGGGTCACCCCTCCACTTT

j_call: TRBJ2-1
v_call: TRBV5-1
clone_size: few
d_call: .
cdr3_aa: CASSTQPNTGITYNEQFF
cdr3_nt: TGCGCCAGCAGCACCCAACCTAATACAGGGATTACCTACAATGAGCAGTTCTTC

j_call: TRBJ2-1
v_call: TRBV20-1
clone_size: many
d_call: .
cdr3_aa: CSARGVNNEQFF
cdr3_nt: TGCAGTGCTAGAGGTGTTAACAATGAGCAGTTCTTC

j_call: TRBJ2-3
v_call: TRBV7-2
clone_size: many
d_call: TRBD2
cdr3_aa: CASSLASGRGGDTQYF
cdr3_nt: TGTGCCAGCAGCTTAGCCAGCGGGAGAGGGGGAGATACGCAGTATTTT